This is a list of T cell receptor beta chains from one sample in a study of blood T cells in healthy people across ages. TCRdb analysed the 5' RACE reads with MiXCR anew, one entry per CDR3 protein. The sample includes 1.5 million to 2 million distinct CDR3 sequences, under 30% of them seen just once. The specimen sequenced was blood. These receptors were collected from a woman aged 30 to 39 in good health. CDR3s include the opening cysteine and the closing phenylalanine or tryptophan. A D gene is named only where the DNA matches it firmly. Where a row states a size, it is once, few, many or the class of an expanded clone; other rows omit it.

>TRBJ2-1|12|-|TRBV29-1|few
TGCAGCGTCTATAGGTCCCAATCTGAGCAGTTCTTC
CSVYRSQSEQFF
>TRBJ2-1|14|-|TRBV5-4|-
TGTGCCAGCAGCCCCGGACTGGCATTGAGTGAGCAGTTCTTC
CASSPGLALSEQFF
>TRBJ2-7|14|TRBD1|TRBV6-4|-
TGTGCCAGCAGTGCAGGGGCAGGGGGATACGAGCAGTACTTC
CASSAGAGGYEQYF
>TRBJ1-5|14|TRBD1|TRBV12-3/TRBV12-4|-
TGTGCCAGCAGGAGAGGGACAGGGGCCCAGCCCCAGCATTTT
CASRRGTGAQPQHF
>TRBJ1-5|14|-|TRBV28|-
TGTGCCAGCAGGCCCATCTCCTTCGACAGGCCCCAGCATTTT
CASRPISFDRPQHF
>TRBJ2-3|13|-|TRBV6-5|many
TGTGCCAGCAGTTACGATTGGAGAGATACGCAGTATTTT
CASSYDWRDTQYF
>TRBJ2-3|16|-|TRBV6-5|-
TGTGCCAGCAGTTACCCGGGCGCGCCAGGTCCAGATACGCAGTATTTT
CASSYPGAPGPDTQYF
>TRBJ2-1|17|TRBD2|TRBV29-1|many
TGCAGCGTTGAAGATCTCGGGGCTAGCGGCACTTACTATGAGCAGTTCTTC
CSVEDLGASGTYYEQFF
>TRBJ2-7|14|TRBD2|TRBV3-1|-
TGTGCCAGCAGCGACCGGGACTACTCCTACGAGCAGTACTTC
CASSDRDYSYEQYF
>TRBJ2-3|16|-|TRBV5-1|few
TGCGCCAGCAGCTTGGATTGGGGGAGGACCTCAGATACGCAGTATTTT
CASSLDWGRTSDTQYF
>TRBJ1-2|12|-|TRBV30|-
TGTGCCTGGGGACCCGCGCCCTATGGCTACACCTTC
CAWGPAPYGYTF
>TRBJ2-1|13|-|TRBV6-5|few
TGTGCCAGCGGCCGGGGGTTATACAATGAGCAGTTCTTC
CASGRGLYNEQFF
>TRBJ2-1|16|-|TRBV7-3|many
TGTGCCAGCAGCTCGTCCGGCGGGACACGCTACAATGAGCAGTTCTTC
CASSSSGGTRYNEQFF
>TRBJ2-5|12|-|TRBV20-1|few
TGCAGTGCCGGAGACAGTAAAGAGACCCAGTACTTC
CSAGDSKETQYF
>TRBJ2-6|16|TRBD1|TRBV14|few
TGTGCCAGCAGCCAGGGACAGACCGCTGCGGCCAACGTCCTGACTTTC
CASSQGQTAAANVLTF
>TRBJ2-3|17|-|TRBV9|-
TGTGCCAGCAGCGGGTACTTGTCCGCTGGGATCGAAGATACGCAGTATTTT
CASSGYLSAGIEDTQYF
>TRBJ2-1|17|TRBD1|TRBV11-2|few
TGTGCCAGCAGCTCTCGAGGAAGGACAGGTTCCTACAATGAGCAGTTCTTC
CASSSRGRTGSYNEQFF
>TRBJ2-7|15|TRBD1|TRBV5-1|many
TGCGCCAGCAGCCGCATCACAGGGGGCATCTACGAGCAGTACTTC
CASSRITGGIYEQYF
>TRBJ1-2|14|-|TRBV10-3|-
TGTGCCACGACGCCGGGACGGCCTGACTATGGCTACACCTTC
CATTPGRPDYGYTF
>TRBJ1-2|15|-|TRBV7-9|-
TGTGCCAGCACCACCACGGACGCGGGGGACTATGGCTACACCTTC
CASTTTDAGDYGYTF
>TRBJ2-5|18|TRBD1|TRBV12-3/TRBV12-4|-
TGTGCCAGCAGCCATGGACAGGGGGCCGGAATATCCCAAGAGACCCAGTACTTC
CASSHGQGAGISQETQYF
>TRBJ1-5|16|-|TRBV20-1|-
TGCAGTGCTAGAGATTGGCCGGGCTCCAGCAATCAGCCCCAGCATTTT
CSARDWPGSSNQPQHF
>TRBJ1-1|14|-|TRBV7-9|-
TGTGCCAGCAGCCCCAGACAGGATAACACTGAAGCTTTCTTT
CASSPRQDNTEAFF
>TRBJ2-7|15|TRBD2|TRBV7-2|many
TGTGCCAGCAGCTTACGTCTAGCGGGACCGACAGAGCAGTACTTC
CASSLRLAGPTEQYF
>TRBJ2-3|15|-|TRBV6-1|-
TGTGCCCCCTTTGTGCACCAGGTTCACACAGATACGCAGTATTTT
CAPFVHQVHTDTQYF
>TRBJ2-7|15|-|TRBV5-1|-
TGCGCCAGCAGCTCGCTCTATGAAGGCTTCTACGAGCAGTACTTC
CASSSLYEGFYEQYF
>TRBJ2-7|15|-|TRBV9|-
TGTGCCAGCAGCGTAGAGGCGAGTCTCTTTGGTGAGCAGTACTTC
CASSVEASLFGEQYF
>TRBJ1-2|14|TRBD1|TRBV3-1|-
TGTGCCAGCAGCCAAGTCGCCGGACAGGATGGCTACACCTTC
CASSQVAGQDGYTF
>TRBJ2-1|14|-|TRBV5-1|few
TGCGCCAGCACGCGGAGGGTGGGTTACAATGAGCAGTTCTTC
CASTRRVGYNEQFF
>TRBJ2-1|17|TRBD2|TRBV7-2|-
TGTGCCAGCAGCTCGGGACTAGCGGGTATCTCCTACAATGAGCAGTTCTTC
CASSSGLAGISYNEQFF
>TRBJ2-1|13|-|TRBV20-1|many
TGCAGTGCTCCTAGCGTTAACTACAATGAGCAGTTCTTC
CSAPSVNYNEQFF
>TRBJ2-1|15|-|TRBV29-1|-
TGCAGCGTTGAGTTGGTAGGCACCTCCTACAATGAGCAGTTCTTC
CSVELVGTSYNEQFF
>TRBJ1-4|18|TRBD1|TRBV5-1|-
TGCGCCAGCAGCCCTGGACAGGGGTACCCAGCAACTAATGAAAAACTGTTTTTT
CASSPGQGYPATNEKLFF
>TRBJ1-2|13|-|TRBV20-1|-
TGCAGTGCTAGCGAGACACCATCGGATGGCTACACCTTC
CSASETPSDGYTF
>TRBJ1-4|14|-|TRBV6-4|-
TGTGCCAGCAGTAACTCACCCAGGGTCGAAAAACTGTTTTTT
CASSNSPRVEKLFF
>TRBJ1-2|13|-|TRBV10-3|few
TGTGCCATCAGAACAGAACAGACCTATGGCTACACCTTC
CAIRTEQTYGYTF
>TRBJ1-2|15|TRBD1|TRBV9|-
TGTGCCAGCAGCGTTATGGGACAGGCTAACTATGGCTACACCTTC
CASSVMGQANYGYTF
>TRBJ2-5|14|TRBD2|TRBV6-6|-
TGTGCCAGCAGAGCTAGCGGGGGCGGGGAGACCCAGCACTTC
CASRASGGGETQHF
>TRBJ1-5|16|-|TRBV7-2|-
TGTGCCAGCAGCTTAGAGGTGATGTCAAGCAATCAGCCCCAGCATTTT
CASSLEVMSSNQPQHF
>TRBJ2-1|12|-|TRBV25-1|few
TGTGCCAGCAGTGTCCCAGGGGATGAGCAGTTCTTC
CASSVPGDEQFF
>TRBJ2-3|14|-|TRBV12-3/TRBV12-4|many
TGTGCCAGCAGTGCCCCTGGGGGCACAGATACGCAGTATTTT
CASSAPGGTDTQYF
>TRBJ2-4|16|TRBD2|TRBV7-2|-
TGTGCCAGCAGCCGTAGCGGGGGGGCCTGGTCTGGCATTCAGTACTTC
CASSRSGGAWSGIQYF
>TRBJ2-2|14|-|TRBV12-3/TRBV12-4|few
TGTGCCAGCAGTTTCCAGGGGACGGGCGGGGAGCTGTTTTTT
CASSFQGTGGELFF
>TRBJ2-1|16|-|TRBV21-1|-
TGTACCAGCAGCAGCGCCGGGACTAGCAGCTACAATGAGCAGTTCTTC
CTSSSAGTSSYNEQFF
>TRBJ2-1|21|-|TRBV20-1|-
TGCAGTGCTCTTACCGTAGACAGCGCTCGAGCGTCCCTTAGCTCCTACAATGAGCAGTTCTTC
CSALTVDSARASLSSYNEQFF
>TRBJ2-1|17|TRBD2|TRBV2|-
TGTGCCAGCAGTCCCCCAGCGGGGCTAGCGGCCACTTCGGAGCAGTTCTTC
CASSPPAGLAATSEQFF
>TRBJ2-7|11|-|TRBV29-1|many
TGCAGCGTCGCGGACTCGAACGAGCAGTACTTC
CSVADSNEQYF
>TRBJ2-1|18|-|TRBV7-9|many
TGTGCCAGCAGCTTAGCCCTCCTGGAGCCCCTCTCCTACAATGAGCAGTTCTTC
CASSLALLEPLSYNEQFF
>TRBJ1-5|16|-|TRBV4-1|-
TGCGCCAGCAGCCAAGAGAGGGGGGAAAGCAATCAGCCCCAGCATTTT
CASSQERGESNQPQHF
>TRBJ2-3|17|-|TRBV7-2|-
TGTGCCGGCAGCTTAAACTGGGGGGGGGCACGGACAGATACGCAGTATTTT
CAGSLNWGGARTDTQYF
>TRBJ2-7|15|-|TRBV10-3|many
TGTGCCATCAGTGAGTCGTTGATAGGGTCCTACGAGCAGTACTTC
CAISESLIGSYEQYF
>TRBJ1-1|15|-|TRBV5-5|few
TGTGCCAGCAGCTTGTACGGGGGTGGGGACACTGAAGCTTTCTTT
CASSLYGGGDTEAFF
>TRBJ1-5|15|-|TRBV6-2/TRBV6-3|-
TGTGCCAGCGGGGTTGGGGGTCCGGCGGATCAGCCCCAGCATTTT
CASGVGGPADQPQHF
>TRBJ1-2|13|-|TRBV24-1|-
TGTGCCACCAGTGATGAGGGGAACTATGGCTACACCTTC
CATSDEGNYGYTF
>TRBJ1-3|15|-|TRBV15|once
TGTGCCACCAGCGGGACGTTGGGGTCTGGAAACACCATATATTTT
CATSGTLGSGNTIYF
>TRBJ1-3|17|TRBD1|TRBV18|few
TGTGCCAGCTCACCACCGGGACAGGCCTACTCTGGAAACACCATATATTTT
CASSPPGQAYSGNTIYF
>TRBJ1-1|15|-|TRBV20-1|-
TGCAGTGCTACCACAGGGCGCCTTCTGAACACTGAAGCTTTCTTT
CSATTGRLLNTEAFF
>TRBJ1-4|18|TRBD1|TRBV5-5|-
TGTGCCAGCAGCTTGGGGGGCACTGGACAGGATCTCGGTGAAAAACTGTTTTTT
CASSLGGTGQDLGEKLFF
>TRBJ2-3|15|TRBD2|TRBV7-7|-
TGTGCTAGCAGCTTAGGGACTAGTAAGACAGATACGCAGTATTTT
CASSLGTSKTDTQYF
>TRBJ2-5|18|TRBD2|TRBV7-2|-
TGTGCCAGCAGCTCCCAGACTAGCGGGAGGCCCTATCGGGAGACCCAGTACTTC
CASSSQTSGRPYRETQYF